The present T cell receptor (beta chain) was sequenced within a study of Graves' ophthalmopathy and Graves' hyperthyroidism. Study-wide background: Samples of peripheral blood were obtained at initial diagnosis, prior to treatment of any kind.

The J segment lost 4 bases and the V segment lost 2 bases, leaving 9 bases of the junction unmatched. Germline V gene data show CDR1 as SGHTA and CDR2 as FQGNSA. The CDR3 runs 17 residues. RNA transcripts served as template for amplifying TCR beta CDR3 sequences. The authors performed first-round RT-PCR with HTBI primers and then a second-round multiplex PCR. TCRdb used MiXCR to reprocess the multiplex PCR reads, holding one entry per CDR3 protein. The repertoire has 650,000 to 900,000 distinct CDR3 sequences, 35% to 50% of them found once; the top ten carry 40% to 55%. The rearrangement joins TRBV7-2 to TRBJ1-5, with 9 positions matching TRBD1. The source material was peripheral blood. The TCR was taken from an adult man with Graves' ophthalmopathy. Written as DNA, the CDR3 is TGTGCCAGCAGCTTATTTTTCGGGACAGGGCTGAATCAGCCCCAGCATTTT. Its translation is CASSLFFGTGLNQPQHF. Full variable domain (missing parts from reference TRBV7-2 and TRBJ1-5): GAGVSQSPSNKVTEKGKDVELRCDPISGHTALYWYRQSLGQGLEFLIYFQGNSAPDKSGLPSDRFSAERTGGSVSTLTIQRTQQEDSAVYLCASSLFFGTGLNQPQHFGDGTRLSIL.